Listed here are 30 T cell receptor beta chains from one sample, sequenced in a study of blood T cell repertoires in COVID-19. Assay used: immunoSEQ multiplex PCR; TCRdb lists only in-frame clones, some missing. The sample includes 70,000 to 75,000 clones, 88% seen only once; the top ten take over 4.5%. Specimen: peripheral blood. Every receptor here comes from a human donor in a cohort sampled during active COVID-19.

This rearrangement joins TRBV28 to TRBJ1-1, with 7 positions matching TRBD1. The CDR3 loop spans 14 amino acids. The trim removed 8 bases at V and 0 bases at J, leaving 6 bases unmatched. Germline lookup yields CDR1 MDHEN and CDR2 SYDVKM. The CDR3 here is CASVTGAMNTEAFF. CDR3 in DNA: TGTGCCAGCGTTACAGGGGCCATGAACACTGAAGCTTTCTTT.

This chain connects TRBV27 to TRBJ1-6; D ambiguous. Trimming pared 4 bases from V and 6 bases from J, leaving 13 bases between. The CDR3 is 15 amino acids. Germline V CDR1 and CDR2: MNHEY, SMNVEV (reference sequence). CDR3 DNA sequence: TGTGCCAGCAGTTCTTGGACTGCTTTTAATTCACCCCTCCACTTT. This sequence encodes CASSSWTAFNSPLHF.

This rearrangement joins TRBV27 to TRBJ2-7; 8 positions match TRBD2. With 6 bases clipped from V and 2 bases from J, the junction kept 6 bases outside the gene matches. The CDR3 totals 14 residues. From germline, CDR1 is MNHEY and CDR2 SMNVEV (reference sequence). This chain's CDR3 is CASSISGSTYEQYF. The DNA of the CDR3 is TGTGCCAGCAGCATAAGCGGGAGCACCTACGAGCAGTACTTC.

The chain employs TRBV18 and TRBJ2-2; D remains ambiguous. V was pared by 4 bases and J by 1 base, with 10 bases between. The CDR3 contains 15 residues. The germline V gene has CDR1 KGHSH and CDR2 LQKENI. In DNA, the CDR3 is TGTGCCAGCTCACGACCGACGGGGAACACCGGGGAGCTGTTTTTT. Translation gives CASSRPTGNTGELFF. The full variable domain, completed using reference TRBV18 and TRBJ2-2, is NAGVMQNPRHLVRRRGQEARLRCSPMKGHSHVYWYRQLPEEGLKFMVYLQKENIIDESGMPKERFSAEFPKEGPSILRIQQVVRGDSAAYFCASSRPTGNTGELFFGEGSRLTVL.

The chain links TRBV5-5 to TRBJ1-6; 9 bases are shared with TRBD1. The CDR3 runs to 17 residues. Per the germline V gene, CDR1 is SGHKS and CDR2 is YYEKEE (reference sequence). V shed 3 bases, J shed 6 bases, and the junction held 10 bases outside the gene matches. The CDR3 loop reads CASSSIRPGQGNSPLHF. CDR3 in DNA: TGTGCCAGCAGCTCGATAAGACCGGGACAGGGTAATTCACCCCTCCACTTT.

Only one count was recorded for this clone. The gene calls are TRBV6-2 or TRBV6-3 and TRBJ2-1; D unclear. Germline-derived CDR1 and CDR2 are MNHEY and SVGEGT. This CDR3 region has 13 residues. V dropped 6 bases and J dropped 0 bases, with 6 bases sitting between them. As DNA, the CDR3 is TGTGCCAGCAGCTATAGCTCCTACAATGAGCAGTTCTTC. Residues: CASSYSSYNEQFF.

V gene TRBV27 combines with J gene TRBJ2-6; D gene unclear. Germline CDR1 is MNHEY and CDR2 is SMNVEV (reference sequence). The CDR3 is 16 residues long. Between the trimmed V and J ends, which lost 0 bases and 2 bases, there was a span of 8 bases. CDR3 sequence: CASSLSPEPGANVLTF. CDR3 DNA sequence: TGTGCCAGCAGTTTATCCCCGGAGCCTGGGGCCAACGTCCTGACTTTC.

The table lists this clone with a count of one. This rearrangement joins TRBV28 to TRBJ2-2; D might be TRBD1 (5 bases). There are 15 residues in the CDR3. V gave up 0 bases and J gave up 3 bases, with 8 bases separating them. The germline gives CDR1 MDHEN, CDR2 SYDVKM. For the CDR3, the DNA is TGTGCCAGCAGTTTATGGGGGCCGGACACCGGGGAGCTGTTTTTT. Protein: CASSLWGPDTGELFF.

The chain links TRBV5-6 to TRBJ2-3; possible D gene TRBD2, 5 bases. The V gene's germline CDR1 is SGHDT and CDR2 YYEEEE. Between the trimmed V and J ends, which lost 1 base and 0 bases, there was a span of 18 bases. The CDR3 has 18 amino acids. The CDR3 region has the DNA TGTGCCAGCAGCTTGCCTCCGCGCAGTAGCGTGAGCACAGATACGCAGTATTTT. This encodes CASSLPPRSSVSTDTQYF.

V and J are TRBV19 and TRBJ2-1; D is possibly TRBD2 (5 bases). The germline gives CDR1 LNHDA, CDR2 SQIVND (reference sequence). Trimming took 5 bases from V and 9 from J, leaving 11 bases between them. The CDR3 is 12 residues long. The CDR3 protein is CASSSRTLEQFF. The CDR3 DNA is TGTGCCAGTAGTTCGCGGACTCTTGAGCAGTTCTTC.

The gene calls are TRBV29-1 and TRBJ1-2; D gene ambiguous. CDR1 SQVTM and CDR2 ANQGSEA come from the germline V gene. Deletions cut 4 bases from V and 4 bases from J, with 13 bases between. The CDR3 runs 13 residues. CDR3 in amino acids: CSVAPGGGYGYTF. Written as DNA, the CDR3 is TGCAGCGTTGCTCCAGGAGGAGGCTATGGCTACACCTTC.

The J gene is TRBJ2-3, the V gene TRBV7-2, with 12 bases lining up with TRBD2. Germline-derived CDR1 and CDR2 are SGHTA and FQGNSA. Losses at the gene ends were 5 bases for V and 2 bases for J; bases not matched to a gene: 5. This CDR3 is built from 16 residues. The CDR3 spells CASSRTSGEDTDTQYF. CDR3 bases: TGTGCCAGCAGCCGGACTAGCGGGGAAGACACAGATACGCAGTATTTT.

This chain connects TRBV3-1 (or the pseudogene TRBV3-2) to TRBJ1-1, with D tentatively TRBD1 (5 bases). CDR1 and CDR2 (germline): LGHDT, YNNKEL (reference sequence). Trimming removed 5 bases at V and 6 bases at J, with 13 bases between. The CDR3 covers 13 residues. In nucleotides, the CDR3 is TGTGCCAGCAGCACTGGACAAGGTCCTGAAGCTTTCTTT. This encodes CASSTGQGPEAFF.

V is TRBV7-8 and J is TRBJ1-2; no reliable D call. Germline V gene lookup returns CDR1 SGHVS and CDR2 FQNEAQ. Between the trimmed V and J ends, which lost 1 base and 2 bases, there was a span of 11 bases. The CDR3 totals 15 residues. The CDR3 nucleotides are TGTGCCAGCAGCTTAGGATTAGCGGAAAACTATGGCTACACCTTC. Translation gives CASSLGLAENYGYTF.

This chain links TRBV7-2 with TRBJ1-2; D is perhaps TRBD1 (6 bases). The germline V gene encodes CDR1 SGHTA and CDR2 FQGNSA. V was cut by 1 base and J by 5 bases, with 11 bases left in between. This CDR3 contains 14 residues. Here the CDR3 reads CASSLDGQNYGYTF. The CDR3 bases are TGTGCCAGCAGCTTAGATGGACAGAATTATGGCTACACCTTC.

This chain uses TRBV7-2 with TRBJ1-2; the D is unclear. The CDR3 totals 12 residues. Germline V gives CDR1 SGHTA, CDR2 FQGNSA. V dropped 4 bases and J dropped 7 bases, with 10 bases sitting between them. CDR3 protein: CASSSGVRGYTF. CDR3 DNA: TGTGCCAGCAGCTCCGGGGTTCGTGGCTACACCTTC.

This clone was counted a single time. The DNA of the CDR3 is TGTGCCAGCAGTGAAGCGCTTTGGGGGGGACTCACTGAAGCTTTCTTT. As protein: CASSEALWGGLTEAFF. V and J are TRBV2 and TRBJ1-1; the D gene is possibly TRBD1 (5 bases). This CDR3 region has 16 residues. Trimming took off 0 bases at V and 4 bases at J, with 15 bases between the two ends. The V gene's germline CDR1 is SNHLY and CDR2 FYNNEI. Variable domain in full (rest from reference TRBV2 and TRBJ1-1): EPEVTQTPSHQVTQMGQEVILRCVPISNHLYFYWYRQILGQKVEFLVSFYNNEISEKSEIFDDQFSVERPDGSNFTLKIRSTKLEDSAMYFCASSEALWGGLTEAFFGQGTRLTVV.

The CDR3 spells CASSREGAANEKLFF. The CDR3 region has the DNA TGTGCCAGCAGCCGAGAGGGGGCTGCTAATGAAAAACTGTTTTTT. The chain recombines TRBV7-9 with TRBJ1-4, with 7 bases lining up with TRBD1. The trim removed 5 bases at V and 3 bases at J, leaving 6 bases unmatched. The CDR3 is made up of 15 amino acids. Germline lookup yields CDR1 SEHNR and CDR2 FQNEAQ (reference sequence).

Judged by abundance, this clone is large (0.1 to 1%). The chain couples TRBV2 to TRBJ2-7; 10 nucleotides line up with TRBD1. J gave up 5 bases and V 3 bases, and 4 bases lay outside the gene matches. From germline, CDR1 is SNHLY and CDR2 FYNNEI. The CDR3 has 14 amino acids. The chain's CDR3 is CASSEGQGKDEQYF. Here the CDR3 DNA reads TGTGCCAGCAGTGAGGGACAGGGGAAAGACGAGCAGTACTTC.

This chain joins TRBV7-9 and TRBJ2-3; 9 positions match TRBD2. This CDR3 is built from 15 residues. The J segment lost 4 bases and the V segment lost 3 bases, leaving 5 bases of the junction unmatched. Germline CDR1 is SEHNR and CDR2 is FQNEAQ (reference sequence). CDR3 coding DNA: TGTGCCAGCAGCTTCGGCGGGGGGGACTCAGATACGCAGTATTTT. Its protein product is CASSFGGGDSDTQYF.

The chain couples TRBV18 to TRBJ1-1; D may be TRBD1 (6 bases). The CDR3 runs 15 residues. Trimming took 5 bases from V and 5 from J, leaving 18 bases between them. Germline V gene lookup returns CDR1 KGHSH and CDR2 LQKENI. The CDR3 is CASSSTRSGETEAFF. CDR3 bases: TGTGCCAGCTCATCGACAAGGTCAGGGGAAACTGAAGCTTTCTTT.

The chain links TRBV6-5 to TRBJ2-5; D is perhaps TRBD1 (5 bases). The germline V gene encodes CDR1 MNHEY and CDR2 SVGAGI. The germline V and J ends were trimmed by 7 bases and 4 bases, with 13 bases remaining between them. The CDR3 is 13 residues long. CDR3 nucleotide sequence: TGTGCCAGCACTACAGGATCGGGAGAGACCCAGTACTTC. Translating gives CASTTGSGETQYF.

This rearrangement joins TRBV11-3 to TRBJ2-5, with D possibly matching TRBD2 (6 bases). CDR3 length: 12 residues. V gave up 1 base and J gave up 8 bases, with 8 bases separating them. The germline gives CDR1 SGHNT, CDR2 YENEEA. CDR3 region: CASSLGGDTQYF. CDR3 in DNA: TGTGCCAGCAGCTTAGGGGGGGACACCCAGTACTTC.

The chain joins TRBV5-1 to TRBJ1-4, with D possibly being TRBD1 (5 bases). The CDR3 runs to 15 residues. The ends were cut back, 4 bases at V and 7 bases at J, with 17 bases in the middle. Germline V gene sequence: CDR1 SGHRS, CDR2 YFSETQ. CDR3 sequence reads: CASSIDSSPIEKLFF. In nucleotides, the CDR3 is TGCGCCAGCAGCATCGACAGTTCGCCCATTGAAAAACTGTTTTTT.

The V and J genes are TRBV2 and TRBJ1-2, with TRBD1 matching 10 bases. With 7 bases clipped from V and 6 bases from J, the junction kept 8 bases outside the gene matches. The CDR3 contains 14 residues. Germline values: CDR1 SNHLY, CDR2 FYNNEI. The DNA for the CDR3 is TGTGCCAGCAAACCCAAGACAGGGGGCGATGGCTACACCTTC. Translated, it gives CASKPKTGGDGYTF.

This sequence joins TRBV5-6 and TRBJ2-7; D gene unclear. The CDR3 totals 15 residues. The germline V gene encodes CDR1 SGHDT and CDR2 YYEEEE. V was shortened by 1 base and J by 0 bases, with 11 bases between the two germline ends. The CDR3 region is CASSLKSRYSYEQYF. The CDR3 region has the DNA TGTGCCAGCAGCTTGAAATCTCGGTACTCCTACGAGCAGTACTTC. The whole variable domain, remainder taken from reference TRBV5-6 and TRBJ2-7, is DAGVTQSPTHLIKTRGQQVTLRCSPKSGHDTVSWYQQALGQGPQFIFQYYEEEERQRGNFPDRFSGHQFPNYSSELNVNALLLGDSALYLCASSLKSRYSYEQYFGPGTRLTVT.

This clone came up a few times. The gene calls are TRBV6-1 and TRBJ2-1, with D possibly matching TRBD2 (5 bases). The CDR3 covers 14 residues. Trimming took off 1 base at V and 9 bases at J, with 13 bases between the two ends. Germline V gene sequence: CDR1 MNHNS, CDR2 SASEGT. CDR3 loop: CASSEVGLLIEQFF. As DNA, the CDR3 is TGTGCCAGCAGTGAAGTTGGACTTCTAATTGAGCAGTTCTTC.

This clone was recorded only once. This chain joins TRBV28 and TRBJ1-2, with 7 nucleotides matching TRBD1. Trimming cost V 3 bases and J 6 bases; bases outside gene matches: 4. The V gene's germline CDR1 is MDHEN and CDR2 SYDVKM. The CDR3 has 13 amino acids. The CDR3 DNA is TGTGCCAGCAGTTTCGGAGGGGGCGATGGCTACACCTTC. Protein: CASSFGGGDGYTF.

This sequence joins TRBV9 and TRBJ2-3; 9 bases fit TRBD2. The V gene end was trimmed by 4 bases and the J gene end by 2 bases; junction bases not matched to a gene: 5. Germline CDR1 SGDLS, CDR2 YYNGEE. CDR3 size: 15 residues. CDR3 sequence (DNA): TGTGCCAGCAGCAATAGCGGGGGTCACACAGATACGCAGTATTTT. This gives the protein CASSNSGGHTDTQYF.

CDR3 nucleotides: TGTGCCAGCAGCTTGAGGACCAGGGACACTGAAGCTTTCTTT. This gives the protein CASSLRTRDTEAFF. This rearrangement joins TRBV5-4 to TRBJ1-1; D might be TRBD1 (5 bases). Germline CDR1 reads SGHNT; CDR2 reads YYREEE (reference sequence). V was clipped by 1 base and J by 3 bases, with 10 bases between them. The CDR3 extends over 14 amino acids.